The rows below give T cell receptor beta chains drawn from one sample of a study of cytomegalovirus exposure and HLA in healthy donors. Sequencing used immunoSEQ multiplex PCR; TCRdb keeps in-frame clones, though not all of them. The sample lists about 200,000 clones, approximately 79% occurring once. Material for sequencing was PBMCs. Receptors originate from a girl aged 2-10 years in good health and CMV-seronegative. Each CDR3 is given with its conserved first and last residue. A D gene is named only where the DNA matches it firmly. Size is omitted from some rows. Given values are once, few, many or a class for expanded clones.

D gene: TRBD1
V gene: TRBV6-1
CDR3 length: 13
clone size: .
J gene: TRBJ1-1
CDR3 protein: CASRQGANTEAFF
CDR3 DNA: TGTGCCAGCAGGCAGGGGGCGAACACTGAAGCTTTCTTT

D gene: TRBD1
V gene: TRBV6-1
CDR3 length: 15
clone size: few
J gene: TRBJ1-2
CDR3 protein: CASSTGQGDISGYTF
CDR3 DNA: TGTGCCAGCAGTACCGGACAGGGGGACATTTCTGGCTACACCTTC

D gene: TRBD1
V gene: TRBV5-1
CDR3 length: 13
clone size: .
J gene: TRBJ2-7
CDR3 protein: CASTRDRAYEQYF
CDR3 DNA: TGCGCCAGCACCCGGGACAGGGCTTACGAGCAGTACTTC

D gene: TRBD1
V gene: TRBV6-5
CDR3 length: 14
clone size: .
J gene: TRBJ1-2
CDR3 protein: CASSWDRANYGYTF
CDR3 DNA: TGTGCCAGCAGTTGGGACAGGGCTAACTATGGCTACACCTTC

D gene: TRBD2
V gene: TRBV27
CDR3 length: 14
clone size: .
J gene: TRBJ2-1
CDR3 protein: CASSRLAGVNEQFF
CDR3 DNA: TGTGCCAGCAGTCGACTAGCGGGAGTAAATGAGCAGTTCTTC

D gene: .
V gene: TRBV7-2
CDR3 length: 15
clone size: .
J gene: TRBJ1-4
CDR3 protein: CASSLTQVSGEKLFF
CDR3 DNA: TGTGCCAGCAGCTTAACACAGGTTTCAGGGGAAAAACTGTTTTTT

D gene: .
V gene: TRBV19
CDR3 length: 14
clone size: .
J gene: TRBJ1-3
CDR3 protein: CASGSGYAGNTIYF
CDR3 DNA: TGTGCCAGTGGGTCCGGGTATGCTGGAAACACCATATATTTT

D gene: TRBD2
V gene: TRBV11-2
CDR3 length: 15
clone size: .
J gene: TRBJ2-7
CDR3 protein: CASRVSSGGSYEQYF
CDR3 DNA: TGTGCCAGCAGGGTCTCCAGCGGGGGGTCCTACGAGCAGTACTTC

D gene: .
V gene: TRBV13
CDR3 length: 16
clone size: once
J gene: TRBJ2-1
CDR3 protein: CASSSPDGGRYNEQFF
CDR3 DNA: TGTGCCAGCAGCTCGCCCGACGGAGGACGCTACAATGAGCAGTTCTTC

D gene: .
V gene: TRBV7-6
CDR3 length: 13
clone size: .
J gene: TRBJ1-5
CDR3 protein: CASSPAGNQPQHF
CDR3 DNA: TGTGCCAGCAGCCCCGCGGGCAATCAGCCCCAGCATTTT

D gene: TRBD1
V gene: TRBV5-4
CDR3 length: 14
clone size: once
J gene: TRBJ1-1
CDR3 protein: CASSRQGANGEAFF
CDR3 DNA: TGTGCCAGCAGCCGACAGGGGGCGAATGGTGAAGCTTTCTTT

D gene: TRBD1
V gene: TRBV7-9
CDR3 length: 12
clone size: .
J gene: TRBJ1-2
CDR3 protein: CASSLTGAGYTF
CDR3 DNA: TGTGCCAGCAGCTTAACAGGGGCTGGCTACACCTTC

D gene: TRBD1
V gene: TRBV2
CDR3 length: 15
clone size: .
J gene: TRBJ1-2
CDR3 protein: CASRETGGVTHGYTF
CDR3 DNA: TGTGCCAGCAGGGAGACAGGGGGAGTGACGCATGGCTACACCTTC

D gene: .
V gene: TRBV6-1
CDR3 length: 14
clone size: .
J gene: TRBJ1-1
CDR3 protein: CASSEFRETAEAFF
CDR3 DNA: TGTGCCAGCAGTGAATTTCGGGAGACAGCTGAAGCTTTCTTT

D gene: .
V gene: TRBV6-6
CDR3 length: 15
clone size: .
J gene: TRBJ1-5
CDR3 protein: CASRGGSKRNQPQHF
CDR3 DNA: TGTGCCAGCAGAGGAGGGTCGAAGCGCAATCAGCCCCAGCATTTT

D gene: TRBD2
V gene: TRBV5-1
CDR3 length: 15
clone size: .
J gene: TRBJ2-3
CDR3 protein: CASSPAGGPADTQYF
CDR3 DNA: TGCGCCAGCAGCCCAGCGGGGGGGCCCGCAGATACGCAGTATTTT

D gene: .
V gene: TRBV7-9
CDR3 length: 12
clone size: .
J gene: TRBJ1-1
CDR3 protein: CASSPLGTEAFF
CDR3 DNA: TGTGCCAGCAGCCCCCTAGGCACTGAAGCTTTCTTT

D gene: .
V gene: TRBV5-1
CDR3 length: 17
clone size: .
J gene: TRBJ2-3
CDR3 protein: CASSLAPGQIYTDTQYF
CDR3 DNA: TGCGCCAGCAGCTTGGCCCCCGGACAGATCTACACAGATACGCAGTATTTT

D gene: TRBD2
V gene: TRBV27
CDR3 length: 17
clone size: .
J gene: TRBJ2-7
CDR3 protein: CASSLSGTSGSYYEQYF
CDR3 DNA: TGTGCCAGCAGTTTATCAGGGACTAGCGGGAGTTACTACGAGCAGTACTTC

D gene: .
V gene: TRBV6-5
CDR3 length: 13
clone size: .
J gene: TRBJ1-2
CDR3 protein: CASTPAGARGYTF
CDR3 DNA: TGTGCCAGCACCCCGGCGGGGGCGCGAGGCTACACCTTC

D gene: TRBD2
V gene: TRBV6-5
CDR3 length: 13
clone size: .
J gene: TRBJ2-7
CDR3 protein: CASNPAGNYEQYF
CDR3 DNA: TGTGCCAGCAACCCAGCGGGAAACTACGAGCAGTACTTC

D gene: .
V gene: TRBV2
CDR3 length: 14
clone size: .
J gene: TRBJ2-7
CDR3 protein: CASSEALGTIEQYF
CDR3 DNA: TGTGCCAGCAGTGAAGCGCTTGGGACAATCGAGCAGTACTTC

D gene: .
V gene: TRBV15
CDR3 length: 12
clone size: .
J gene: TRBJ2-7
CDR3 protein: CATGRGTYEQYF
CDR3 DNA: TGTGCCACGGGCAGGGGCACCTACGAGCAGTACTTC

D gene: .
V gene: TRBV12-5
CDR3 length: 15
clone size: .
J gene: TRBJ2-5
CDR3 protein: CASGTRRGSQETQYF
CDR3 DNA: TGTGCTAGTGGGACGAGGAGGGGAAGTCAAGAGACCCAGTACTTC

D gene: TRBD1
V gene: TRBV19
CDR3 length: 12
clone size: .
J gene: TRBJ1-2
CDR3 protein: CASSLTGVDYTF
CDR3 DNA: TGTGCCAGTAGTCTGACAGGGGTGGACTACACCTTC

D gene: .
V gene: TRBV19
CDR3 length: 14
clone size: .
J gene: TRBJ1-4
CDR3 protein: CASSGGGLNEKLFF
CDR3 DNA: TGTGCCAGTAGTGGGGGGGGGCTTAATGAAAAACTGTTTTTT

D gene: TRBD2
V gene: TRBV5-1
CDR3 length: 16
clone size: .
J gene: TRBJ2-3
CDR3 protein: CASSLEVAGGSDTQYF
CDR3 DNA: TGCGCCAGCAGCTTGGAGGTAGCGGGAGGGTCAGATACGCAGTATTTT

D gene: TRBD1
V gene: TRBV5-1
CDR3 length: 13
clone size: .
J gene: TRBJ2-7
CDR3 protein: CASSGTGGYEQYF
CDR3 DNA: TGCGCCAGCAGCGGGACAGGGGGCTACGAGCAGTACTTC

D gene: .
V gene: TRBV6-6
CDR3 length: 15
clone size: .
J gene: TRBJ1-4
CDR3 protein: CASSYSGGGNEKLFF
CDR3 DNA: TGTGCCAGCAGTTACTCAGGCGGGGGTAATGAAAAACTGTTTTTT

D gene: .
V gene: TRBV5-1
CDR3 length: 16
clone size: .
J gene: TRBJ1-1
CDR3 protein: CASSLEYEAKRRRAFF
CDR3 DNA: TGCGCCAGCAGCTTGGAGTACGAGGCCAAGAGGCGACGAGCTTTCTTT

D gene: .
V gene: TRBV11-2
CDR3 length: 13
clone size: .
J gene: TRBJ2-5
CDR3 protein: CASSFGLQETQYF
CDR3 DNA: TGTGCCAGCAGCTTTGGCTTACAAGAGACCCAGTACTTC

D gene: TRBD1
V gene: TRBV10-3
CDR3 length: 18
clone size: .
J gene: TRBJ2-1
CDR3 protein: CAISVRDRGFTYYNEQFF
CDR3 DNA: TGTGCCATCAGTGTTAGGGACAGGGGGTTTACTTACTACAATGAGCAGTTCTTC

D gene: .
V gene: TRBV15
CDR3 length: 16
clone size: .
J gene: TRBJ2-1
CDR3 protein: CATSREIGVSYNEQFF
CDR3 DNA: TGTGCCACCAGCAGAGAAATAGGGGTCTCCTACAATGAGCAGTTCTTC

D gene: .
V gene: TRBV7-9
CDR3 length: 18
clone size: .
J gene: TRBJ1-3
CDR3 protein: CASSSLLAETTAGNTIYF
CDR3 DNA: TGTGCCAGCAGCTCTTTGCTGGCTGAGACTACGGCTGGAAACACCATATATTTT

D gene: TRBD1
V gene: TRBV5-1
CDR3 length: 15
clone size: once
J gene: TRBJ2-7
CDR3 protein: CASSPNPTGTYEQYF
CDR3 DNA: TGCGCCAGCAGCCCCAACCCGACAGGGACCTACGAGCAGTACTTC

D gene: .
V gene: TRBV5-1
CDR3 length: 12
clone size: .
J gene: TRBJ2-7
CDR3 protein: CAGCVRGSEQYF
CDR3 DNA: TGCGCCGGTTGCGTTCGGGGAAGCGAGCAGTACTTC

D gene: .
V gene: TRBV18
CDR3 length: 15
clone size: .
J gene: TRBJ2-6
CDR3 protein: CASSPGGLGANVLTF
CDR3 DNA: TGTGCCAGCTCACCAGGCGGTCTGGGGGCCAACGTCCTGACTTTC

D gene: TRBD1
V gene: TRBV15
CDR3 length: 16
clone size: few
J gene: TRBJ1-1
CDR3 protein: CATSRARLRDRAEAFF
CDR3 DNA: TGTGCCACCAGCAGAGCTCGCCTCCGGGACAGGGCTGAAGCTTTCTTT

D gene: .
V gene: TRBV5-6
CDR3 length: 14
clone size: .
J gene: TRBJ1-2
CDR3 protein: CASSLEREYDGYTF
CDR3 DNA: TGTGCCAGCAGCTTGGAAAGGGAGTACGATGGCTACACCTTC

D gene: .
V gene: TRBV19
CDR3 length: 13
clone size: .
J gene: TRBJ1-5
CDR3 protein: CASSTQVNQPQHF
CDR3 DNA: TGTGCCAGTAGTACGCAGGTGAATCAGCCCCAGCATTTT

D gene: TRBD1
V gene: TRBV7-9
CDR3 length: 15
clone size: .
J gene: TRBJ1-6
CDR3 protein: CASSLGGQGNSPLHF
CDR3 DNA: TGTGCCAGCAGCTTAGGAGGACAGGGAAATTCACCCCTCCACTTT

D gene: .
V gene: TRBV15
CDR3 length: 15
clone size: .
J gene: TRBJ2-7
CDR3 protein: CATSSPGRGAQEQYF
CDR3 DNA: TGTGCCACCAGCAGTCCGGGACGGGGGGCGCAAGAGCAGTACTTC